Presented here are 12 T cell receptor beta chains from one specimen sequenced in a study of blood T cell repertoires in COVID-19. TCRdb's copy holds only in-frame clones and misses some; the assay was immunoSEQ multiplex PCR. The top ten hold around 2.9% of the sample, which has 200,000 to 250,000 clones, around nine tenths seen once. The sequenced material came from peripheral blood. These TCRs come from a woman aged 60-75 years with acute or convalescent COVID-19.

This sequence joins TRBV19 and TRBJ2-5; TRBD2 agrees at 8 bases. Germline-derived CDR1 and CDR2 are LNHDA and SQIVND (reference sequence). This CDR3 is 17 amino acids long. Trimming took 1 base from V and 5 from J; bases not matched to a gene: 12. The CDR3 sequence is CASSIGMGSGKVETQYF. CDR3 bases: TGTGCCAGTAGTATAGGGATGGGTAGCGGGAAGGTGGAGACCCAGTACTTC.

This clone appeared a single time. The genes are TRBV3-1 (or the pseudogene TRBV3-2) and TRBJ1-4, with 9 positions matching TRBD1. V dropped 4 bases and J dropped 7; count of bases not matched to a gene: 4. CDR1 LGHDT and CDR2 YNNKEL come from the germline V gene (reference sequence). The CDR3 covers 14 residues. The CDR3 spells CASSPGTGSEKLFF. The DNA for the CDR3 is TGTGCCAGCAGCCCCGGGACAGGGAGTGAAAAACTGTTTTTT.

This clone was counted a few times. The V and J genes are TRBV28 and TRBJ1-4; D call uncertain. The CDR3 covers 15 residues. The germline gives CDR1 MDHEN, CDR2 SYDVKM. Between the trimmed V and J ends, which lost 3 bases and 7 bases, there was a span of 15 bases. CDR3 residues: CASSFAGKGSEKLFF. In DNA form, the CDR3 reads TGTGCCAGCAGTTTCGCAGGAAAAGGAAGTGAAAAACTGTTTTTT.

The chain uses TRBV9 and TRBJ1-2; 8 bases align to TRBD1. CDR3 size: 13 residues. J gave up 7 bases and V 5 bases, and 7 bases lay outside the gene matches. Germline loops: CDR1 SGDLS, CDR2 YYNGEE. The CDR3 region has the DNA TGTGCCAGCAGAGACTCAGGGGGCTTTGGCTACACCTTC. Protein: CASRDSGGFGYTF. The entire variable domain, with the rest obtained from reference TRBV9 and TRBJ1-2, is as follows: DSGVTQTPKHLITATGQRVTLRCSPRSGDLSVYWYQQSLDQGLQFLIQYYNGEERAKGNILERFSAQQFPDLHSELNLSSLELGDSALYFCASRDSGGFGYTFGSGTRLTVV.

Remarks on this clone: Its ends do not fully match the called genes, so a read error is possible. As DNA, the CDR3 is TGTGCCAGCTCCCCACTAGCGGATACGCAGTATTTT. It is translated as CASSPLADTQYF. V is TRBV18 and J is TRBJ2-3, with TRBD2 identical over 7 bases. Germline-derived CDR1 and CDR2 are KGHSH and LQKENI. The CDR3 has 12 amino acids.

The chain joins TRBV18 to TRBJ1-2; 7 nucleotides line up with TRBD1. CDR1 is KGHSH, CDR2 LQKENI, per germline. The CDR3 contains 13 residues. The V gene end was trimmed by 4 bases and the J gene end by 4 bases; junction bases not matched to a gene: 3. The CDR3 region is CASSQQGTYGYTF. CDR3 DNA sequence: TGTGCCAGCTCACAACAGGGGACCTATGGCTACACCTTC.

This chain joins TRBV5-1 and TRBJ1-1, with TRBD1 matching 11 bases. The CDR3 has 15 amino acids. J was trimmed by 5 bases and V by 3 bases; bases with no gene match: 6. CDR1 SGHRS and CDR2 YFSETQ come from the germline V gene. The CDR3 protein is CASSSMDRGRTEAFF. Here the CDR3 DNA reads TGCGCCAGCAGCTCCATGGACAGGGGGCGGACTGAAGCTTTCTTT. Full variable domain (remainder filled in from reference TRBV5-1 and TRBJ1-1): KAGVTQTPRYLIKTRGQQVTLSCSPISGHRSVSWYQQTPGQGLQFLFEYFSETQRNKGNFPGRFSGRQFSNSRSEMNVSTLELGDSALYLCASSSMDRGRTEAFFGQGTRLTVV.

This chain joins TRBV28 and TRBJ1-5, with a possible D match to TRBD1 (5 bases). The CDR3 has 15 residues. Deletions cut 6 bases from V and 1 base from J, with 13 bases between. The germline gives CDR1 MDHEN, CDR2 SYDVKM. CDR3 sequence: CASSPIDRSNQPQHF. The CDR3 coding sequence is TGTGCCAGCAGCCCTATCGACAGAAGCAATCAGCCCCAGCATTTT.

V is TRBV19 and J is TRBJ2-5; 10 nucleotides match TRBD1. After removal of 4 bases from V and 2 bases from J, the junction contained 4 bases not matched to a gene. The CDR3 contains 15 residues. Germline CDR1 is LNHDA and CDR2 is SQIVND (reference sequence). DNA of the CDR3: TGTGCCAGTAGTAGGGACAGGGGCATTCAAGAGACCCAGTACTTC. Its translation: CASSRDRGIQETQYF.

The rearrangement links TRBV11-3 to TRBJ2-3, with 8 bases lining up with TRBD1. The length of the CDR3 is 15 residues. The J segment lost 5 bases and the V segment lost 0 bases, leaving 4 bases of the junction unmatched. Germline CDR1 SGHNT, CDR2 YENEEA. The CDR3 region is CASSLDGQGGDTQYF. The DNA of the CDR3 is TGTGCCAGCAGCTTAGACGGACAGGGAGGAGATACGCAGTATTTT.

The chain uses TRBV28 and TRBJ1-5; 9 bases are a match to TRBD1. Germline assignment: CDR1 MDHEN and CDR2 SYDVKM. The CDR3 contains 14 residues. V shed 5 bases, J shed 5 bases, and the junction held 4 bases outside the gene matches. The CDR3 DNA is TGTGCCAGCAGTCCGGGACAGGGAGATCAGCCCCAGCATTTT. Its protein is CASSPGQGDQPQHF.

V is TRBV3-1 (or the pseudogene TRBV3-2) and J is TRBJ1-1, with D perhaps matching TRBD1 (6 bases). V shed 2 bases and J shed 5 bases, with 15 bases lying between them. CDR3 length equals 15 residues. CDR1 and CDR2 (germline): LGHDT, YNNKEL (reference sequence). In nucleotides, the CDR3 is TGTGCCAGCAGCCAATGGACAGTGGAACATACTGAAGCTTTCTTT. Amino acid sequence: CASSQWTVEHTEAFF.